This is a list of T cell receptor beta chains from one sample in a study of response to subunit inactivated influenza vaccine. TCRdb reprocessed the RT-PCR reads with MiXCR, giving one entry per CDR3 protein. The table records more than 550,000 distinct CDR3 sequences, approximately 10% of them present only once. The sample was also linked to a second study, of T cells expressing NK-cell markers.

Here the sequenced sample was PBMCs from blood, taken on the day of vaccination. These receptor sequences come from a man between 45 and 60 years old who received an inactivated influenza vaccine. Each CDR3 is given with its conserved first and last residue. The D gene is left open where the match is weak. Size is omitted from some rows. Given values are once, few, many or a class for expanded clones.

TRBV9	TRBJ2-5	.	.	CASNRRRYQETQYF	TGTGCCAGCAATAGACGGAGGTACCAAGAGACCCAGTACTTC
TRBV11-1	TRBJ1-2	few	TRBD1	CASSITGANYGYTF	TGTGCCAGCAGCATCACAGGGGCCAACTATGGCTACACCTTC
TRBV7-6	TRBJ1-3	many	.	CASSLAPGGAGNTIYF	TGTGCCAGCAGCTTAGCGCCGGGAGGGGCTGGAAACACCATATATTTT
TRBV10-2	TRBJ1-5	few	TRBD1	CASSEYTGTGGDQPQHF	TGCGCCAGCAGTGAGTACACCGGGACAGGCGGGGATCAGCCCCAGCATTTT
TRBV20-1	TRBJ2-3	.	.	CSADIGTDTQYF	TGCAGTGCTGATATTGGCACAGATACGCAGTATTTT
TRBV19	TRBJ1-1	.	.	CASSMEGMNTEAFF	TGTGCCAGTAGTATGGAGGGGATGAACACTGAAGCTTTCTTT
TRBV28	TRBJ2-7	.	.	CASSPGLVFSEQYF	TGTGCCAGCAGTCCCGGCCTGGTTTTTTCCGAGCAGTACTTC
TRBV27	TRBJ2-7	many	TRBD2	CASSFFLPSGGYEQYF	TGTGCCAGCAGTTTCTTCCTCCCTAGCGGGGGATACGAGCAGTACTTC
TRBV7-2	TRBJ2-7	.	.	CASSLAREYEQYF	TGTGCCAGCAGCTTAGCGCGCGAATACGAGCAGTACTTC
TRBV10-2	TRBJ2-7	.	TRBD1	CASSDRTGKLIEQYF	TGCGCCAGCAGTGACCGGACAGGGAAGTTGATCGAGCAGTACTTC
TRBV20-1	TRBJ2-1	few	.	CSARDRRGFKYNEQFF	TGCAGTGCTAGAGATCGGCGCGGGTTCAAATACAATGAGCAGTTCTTC
TRBV7-6	TRBJ2-1	few	.	CASSLEMGRVNEQFF	TGTGCCAGCAGCTTAGAAATGGGGCGGGTCAATGAGCAGTTCTTC
TRBV7-2	TRBJ2-4	few	.	CASSPGMGGIQYF	TGTGCCAGCAGCCCCGGGATGGGAGGCATTCAGTACTTC
TRBV5-6	TRBJ2-3	many	.	CASSLRADTQYF	TGTGCCAGCAGCTTAAGGGCAGATACGCAGTATTTT
TRBV6-2/TRBV6-3	TRBJ2-3	.	.	CASSYSLVSGVLTDTQYF	TGTGCCAGCAGTTACTCTCTCGTGTCGGGAGTTCTGACAGATACGCAGTATTTT
TRBV5-1	TRBJ2-1	many	.	CASSLDDLVKFF	TGCGCCAGCAGCTTGGACGACTTGGTGAAGTTCTTC
TRBV4-1	TRBJ1-4	.	.	CASSPYPMRLTTGPNEKLFF	TGCGCCAGCAGCCCTTATCCTATGAGATTAACGACAGGCCCCAATGAAAAACTGTTTTTT
TRBV4-1	TRBJ2-1	few	.	CASSQVGGNSYNEQFF	TGCGCCAGCAGCCAGGTGGGGGGCAACTCCTACAATGAGCAGTTCTTC
TRBV15	TRBJ2-7	few	.	CATSSGDPYEQYF	TGTGCCACCAGCTCGGGTGATCCCTACGAGCAGTACTTC
TRBV12-3/TRBV12-4	TRBJ2-3	many	TRBD2	CASRTTAGVPDTQYF	TGTGCCAGCAGGACCACTGCGGGAGTTCCAGATACGCAGTATTTT
TRBV7-6	TRBJ2-1	many	.	CASSLVLVSSYNEQFF	TGTGCCAGCAGCTTAGTTCTAGTAAGTTCCTACAATGAGCAGTTCTTC
TRBV29-1	TRBJ2-4	.	.	CSATRKITIQYF	TGCAGCGCCACTCGCAAGATTACCATTCAGTACTTC
TRBV24-1	TRBJ2-2	.	.	CATSESGDGELFF	TGTGCCACCAGTGAATCAGGAGACGGGGAGCTGTTTTTT
TRBV3-1	TRBJ2-3	.	.	CASSLHDYTDTQYF	TGTGCCAGCAGCCTTCACGACTACACAGATACGCAGTATTTT
TRBV7-9	TRBJ1-2	few	.	CASSLEPGGYTF	TGTGCCAGCAGCTTAGAACCGGGGGGCTACACCTTC